A selection of T cell receptor beta chains follows, all from one sample in a study of T cell repertoires in cytomegalovirus infection. TCRdb called the reads again in MiXCR, with one record for every CDR3 protein. The sample lists about 890,000 distinct CDR3 sequences, more than 25% seen once, with 11% to 15% in the top ten. These receptors have no identified antigens. Sequenced here: cultured CD8+ T cells from PBMCs, sampled from culture after CMV antigen stimulation. These TCRs come from a human donor in good health (CMV status not recorded). Some clones in this sample may be carry-over from other donors' samples. Each CDR3 is given with its conserved first and last residue. Fields, in order: V gene, clone size, J gene, D gene, CDR3 DNA, CDR3 protein. The D gene is left open where the match is weak. A row's size may be missing; if present it is once, few, many or a size class.

TRBV25-1	few	TRBJ1-4	NA	TGTGCCAGCAGTGAATGGGGCAGGGCCGATGAAAAACTGTTTTTT	CASSEWGRADEKLFF
TRBV7-8	many	TRBJ2-6	NA	TGTGCCAGCAGCCCCCGGGGCTCTGGGGCCAACGTCCTGACTTTC	CASSPRGSGANVLTF
TRBV7-9	NA	TRBJ1-1	NA	TGTGCCAGCACCTCGTATGTTGGGGGGTTCACTGAAGCTTTCTTT	CASTSYVGGFTEAFF
TRBV15	NA	TRBJ2-6	TRBD1	TGTGCCACCAGCCGAATACAGGGGAATAGTTTTGGGGCCAACGTCCTGACTTTC	CATSRIQGNSFGANVLTF
TRBV7-6	NA	TRBJ2-3	TRBD2	TGTGCCAGCAGCAAATCACGGACTAGCGGAAGCACAGATACGCAGTATTTT	CASSKSRTSGSTDTQYF
TRBV12-3/TRBV12-4	many	TRBJ2-2	NA	TGTGCCAGCAGCTTCACCGGGGAGCTGTTTTTT	CASSFTGELFF
TRBV5-1	once	TRBJ2-5	NA	TGCGCCAGCAGCTTGGCGTATCGGGGCGGGGAGACCCAGTACTTC	CASSLAYRGGETQYF
TRBV18	few	TRBJ1-5	NA	TGTGCCAGCTCACCACCAGGGGCGAGAGATCAGCCCCAGCATTTT	CASSPPGARDQPQHF
TRBV7-2	NA	TRBJ1-2	NA	TGTGCCAGCACCCCCAGGGTGGGCGGCTACACCTTC	CASTPRVGGYTF
TRBV6-1	many	TRBJ2-2	NA	TGTGCCAGCAGACCCGACAGAGCCCCCGTCGGGGAGCTGTTTTTT	CASRPDRAPVGELFF
TRBV24-1	NA	TRBJ2-2	TRBD1	TGTACCACCAGTGAGACAGGGACCGGGGAGCTGTTTTTT	CTTSETGTGELFF
TRBV20-1	few	TRBJ2-1	TRBD1	TGCAGTGCTAGAGATCATGACAGGGGAGTCGGCAATGAGCAGTTCTTC	CSARDHDRGVGNEQFF
TRBV12-3/TRBV12-4	NA	TRBJ2-3	NA	TGTGCCAGCAGCCATCTAGGGAGCGGACCTTTTGGAGATACGCAGTATTTT	CASSHLGSGPFGDTQYF
TRBV15	few	TRBJ2-5	NA	TGTGCCACCAGCAGACCTACAGGGTACCAAGAGACCCAGTACTTC	CATSRPTGYQETQYF
TRBV7-2	many	TRBJ2-7	NA	TGTGCCAGCAGCCCCGTAGGGGGCTCCTACGAGCAGTACTTC	CASSPVGGSYEQYF
TRBV12-3/TRBV12-4	few	TRBJ2-5	TRBD1	TGTGCCAGCAGTTTTGATGGACAGGGGCCCAAAGAGACCCAGTACTTC	CASSFDGQGPKETQYF
TRBV4-3	few	TRBJ1-2	NA	TGCGCCAGCAGCCCCCGGGGGAGCTCCGCCGATGGCTACACCTTC	CASSPRGSSADGYTF
TRBV6-5	NA	TRBJ1-1	NA	TGTGCCAGCAGCGGTATTTGGGGCAGCGGGGGGAACACTGAAGCTTTCTTT	CASSGIWGSGGNTEAFF
TRBV5-4	NA	TRBJ2-1	NA	TGTGCCAGCAGCGCGGACCCTTCCTACAATGAGCAGTTCTTC	CASSADPSYNEQFF
TRBV29-1	once	TRBJ1-1	TRBD1	TGCAGCGTTGAGGGCGGAACAGGGGAAGTGGGCCCTGAAGCTTTCTTT	CSVEGGTGEVGPEAFF
TRBV6-1	few	TRBJ2-5	NA	TGTGCCAGCAGTTTTACAGGGTTTCGGGAGACCCAGTACTTC	CASSFTGFRETQYF
TRBV6-2/TRBV6-3	few	TRBJ2-1	NA	TGTGCCAGCAGTTACTCAGGACAGCCTTACAATGAGCAGTTCTTC	CASSYSGQPYNEQFF
TRBV4-1	NA	TRBJ2-5	NA	TGCGCCAGCAGCCCCCCCCCGGGGTTGGGAGAGACCCAGTACTTC	CASSPPPGLGETQYF
TRBV7-9	few	TRBJ1-1	TRBD1	TGTGCCAGCAGCCCCTCGGGGACAGGTGCTGAAGCTTTCTTT	CASSPSGTGAEAFF
TRBV6-6	NA	TRBJ1-5	NA	TGTGCCAGCAGCCCTGGGGCGATAGATCAGCCCCAGCATTTT	CASSPGAIDQPQHF
TRBV6-1	many	TRBJ2-3	NA	TGTGCCAGCAGTGAAGTAGGGTCAGATACGCAGTATTTT	CASSEVGSDTQYF
TRBV6-6	NA	TRBJ1-2	NA	TGTGTCAGCAGTTACACGGGTCTTCTCTATGGCTACACCTTC	CVSSYTGLLYGYTF
TRBV12-3/TRBV12-4	NA	TRBJ2-7	TRBD1	TGTGCCAGCAGTTTTTCAAAGGGGGAGGACAGGGGGCCGTACGAGCAGTACTTC	CASSFSKGEDRGPYEQYF
TRBV4-1	few	TRBJ1-5	NA	TGCGCCAGCAGCCAAAGCTCCGGACAGTTCAATCAGCCCCAGCATTTT	CASSQSSGQFNQPQHF
TRBV27	NA	TRBJ2-1	NA	TGTGCCAGCAAGATCGGCGGGCTCAATGAGCAGTTCTTC	CASKIGGLNEQFF
TRBV7-6	NA	TRBJ1-1	NA	TGTGCCAGCAGCTCCAGGGATCGGACGGCTTTCTTT	CASSSRDRTAFF
TRBV12-3/TRBV12-4	NA	TRBJ2-2	NA	TGTGCCAGCAGTTGGACAGTCTCCGGGGAGCTGTTTTTT	CASSWTVSGELFF
TRBV7-9	NA	TRBJ2-5	NA	TGTGCCAGCAGCCTACCGGGACACGGCCAAGAGACCCTGTACTTC	CASSLPGHGQETLYF
TRBV7-6	many	TRBJ1-4	NA	TGTGCCAGCAGCTTAGACAGGTCTAATGAAAAACTGTTTTTT	CASSLDRSNEKLFF
TRBV5-1	NA	TRBJ2-2	TRBD2	TGCGCCAGCAGCTTCCGGACTAGCTCGAACACCGGGGAGCTGTTTTTT	CASSFRTSSNTGELFF
TRBV7-9	NA	TRBJ1-1	NA	TGTGCCAGCACCCTTCGAGGTGGGAATCTCACTGAAGCTTTCTTT	CASTLRGGNLTEAFF
TRBV19	few	TRBJ1-1	NA	TGTGCCAGTAGTGCCAGACCCGCTGGGGAAGCTTTCTTT	CASSARPAGEAFF
TRBV12-3/TRBV12-4	many	TRBJ2-1	TRBD2	TGTGCCAGCAGCTTTCTAGCGGGGGGGCCTTCGGACTACAATGAGCAGTTCTTC	CASSFLAGGPSDYNEQFF
TRBV12-3/TRBV12-4	few	TRBJ2-7	TRBD1	TGTGCCAGCAGCCACGGGGCAGGGGGAGTTTACGAGCAGTACTTC	CASSHGAGGVYEQYF
TRBV29-1	NA	TRBJ2-7	NA	TGCAGCGTCATGAGACAACGTACCTACGAGCAGTACTTC	CSVMRQRTYEQYF
TRBV29-1	few	TRBJ2-7	NA	TGCAGCGTTGAAGAAAATGAATACGAGCAGTACTTC	CSVEENEYEQYF
TRBV27	NA	TRBJ2-7	NA	TGTGCCAGCACCGGGCACTCCTACGAGCAGTACTTC	CASTGHSYEQYF
TRBV12-3/TRBV12-4	NA	TRBJ2-7	TRBD2	TGTGCCAGCAGTTTAGCGACTAGCGGGGCCTACGAGCAGTACTTC	CASSLATSGAYEQYF